The present entry profiles one T cell receptor (beta chain) with its context. The record originates from a study of TIL therapy for anti-PD-1-resistant metastatic lung cancer. The immunoSEQ assay was v3. Here immunoSEQ multiplex PCR was the method, and the copy in TCRdb shows in-frame clones only, minus some. This sample has fewer than 65,000 clones, with approximately 75% found just once. This sample's time point: pre-treatment sample, taken before nivolumab and TIL therapy. Losses at the gene ends were 0 bases for V and 6 bases for J; bases not matched to a gene: 4. Looked up from germline, CDR1 is SGHTA and CDR2 is FQGTGA. The CDR3 is made up of 15 amino acids.

This chain uses TRBV7-3 with TRBJ2-7; TRBD2 matches at 11 bases. The sample here was blood, taken at baseline. This receptor was identified in a person between 30 and 79 years old with non-small cell lung cancer. CDR3 sequence: CASSLTGLAGGEQYF. In nucleotides, the CDR3 is TGTGCCAGCAGCTTAACGGGGCTAGCGGGGGGCGAGCAGTACTTC. The full variable domain, rest sourced from reference TRBV7-3 and TRBJ2-7, is GAGVSQTPSNKVTEKGKYVELRCDPISGHTALYWYRQSLGQGPEFLIYFQGTGAADDSGLPNDRFFAVRPEGSVSTLKIQRTERGDSAVYLCASSLTGLAGGEQYFGPGTRLTVT.